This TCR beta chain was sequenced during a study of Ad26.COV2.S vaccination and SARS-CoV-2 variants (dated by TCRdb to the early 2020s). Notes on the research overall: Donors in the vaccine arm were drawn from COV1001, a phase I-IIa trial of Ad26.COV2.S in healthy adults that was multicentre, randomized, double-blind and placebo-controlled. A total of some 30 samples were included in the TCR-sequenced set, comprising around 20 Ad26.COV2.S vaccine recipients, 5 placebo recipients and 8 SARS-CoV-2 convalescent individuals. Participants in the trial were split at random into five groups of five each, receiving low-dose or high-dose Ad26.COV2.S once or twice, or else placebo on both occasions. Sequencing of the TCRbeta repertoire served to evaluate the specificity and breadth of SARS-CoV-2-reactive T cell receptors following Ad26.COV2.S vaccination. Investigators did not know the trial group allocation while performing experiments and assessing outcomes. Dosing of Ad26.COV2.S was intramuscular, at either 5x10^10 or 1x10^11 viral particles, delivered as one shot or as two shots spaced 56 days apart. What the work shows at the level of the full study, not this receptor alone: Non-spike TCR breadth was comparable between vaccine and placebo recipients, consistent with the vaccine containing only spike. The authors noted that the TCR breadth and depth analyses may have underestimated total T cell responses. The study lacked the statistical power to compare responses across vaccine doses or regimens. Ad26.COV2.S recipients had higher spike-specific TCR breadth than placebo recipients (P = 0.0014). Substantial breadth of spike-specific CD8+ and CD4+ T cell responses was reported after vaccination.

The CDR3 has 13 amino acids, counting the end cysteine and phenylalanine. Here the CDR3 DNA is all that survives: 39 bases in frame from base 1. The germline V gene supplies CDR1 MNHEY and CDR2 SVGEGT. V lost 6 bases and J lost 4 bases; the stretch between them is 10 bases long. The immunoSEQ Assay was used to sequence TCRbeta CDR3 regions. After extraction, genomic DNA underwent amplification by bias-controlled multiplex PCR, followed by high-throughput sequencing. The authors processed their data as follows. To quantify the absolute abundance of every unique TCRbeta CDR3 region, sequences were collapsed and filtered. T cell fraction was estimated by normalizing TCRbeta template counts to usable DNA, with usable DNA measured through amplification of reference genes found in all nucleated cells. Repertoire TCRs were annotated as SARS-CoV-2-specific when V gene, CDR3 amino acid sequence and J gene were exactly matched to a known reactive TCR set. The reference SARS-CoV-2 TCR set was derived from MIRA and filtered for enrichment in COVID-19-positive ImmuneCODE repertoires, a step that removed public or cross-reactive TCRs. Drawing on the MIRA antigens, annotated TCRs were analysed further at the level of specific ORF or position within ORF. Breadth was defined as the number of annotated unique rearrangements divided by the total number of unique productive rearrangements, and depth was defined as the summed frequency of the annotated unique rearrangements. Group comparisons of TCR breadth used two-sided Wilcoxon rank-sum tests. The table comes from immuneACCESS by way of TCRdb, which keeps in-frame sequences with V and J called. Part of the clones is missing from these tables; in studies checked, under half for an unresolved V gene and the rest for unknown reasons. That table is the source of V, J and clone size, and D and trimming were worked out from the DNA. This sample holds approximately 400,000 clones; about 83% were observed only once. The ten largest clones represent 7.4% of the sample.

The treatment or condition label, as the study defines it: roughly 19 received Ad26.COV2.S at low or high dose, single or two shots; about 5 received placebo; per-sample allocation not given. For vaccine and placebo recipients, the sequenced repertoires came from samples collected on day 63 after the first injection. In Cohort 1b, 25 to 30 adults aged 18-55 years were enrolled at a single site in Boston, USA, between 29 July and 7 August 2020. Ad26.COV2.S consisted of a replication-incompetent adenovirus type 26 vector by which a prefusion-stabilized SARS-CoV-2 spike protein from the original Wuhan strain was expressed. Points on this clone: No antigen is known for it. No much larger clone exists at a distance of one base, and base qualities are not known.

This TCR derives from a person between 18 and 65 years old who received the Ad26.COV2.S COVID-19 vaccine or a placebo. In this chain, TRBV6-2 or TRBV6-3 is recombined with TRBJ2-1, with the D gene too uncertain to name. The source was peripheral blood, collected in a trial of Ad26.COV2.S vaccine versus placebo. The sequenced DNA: TGTGCCAGCAGCTTCGACGGTTACAATGAGCAGTTCTTC. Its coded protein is CASSFDGYNEQFF.